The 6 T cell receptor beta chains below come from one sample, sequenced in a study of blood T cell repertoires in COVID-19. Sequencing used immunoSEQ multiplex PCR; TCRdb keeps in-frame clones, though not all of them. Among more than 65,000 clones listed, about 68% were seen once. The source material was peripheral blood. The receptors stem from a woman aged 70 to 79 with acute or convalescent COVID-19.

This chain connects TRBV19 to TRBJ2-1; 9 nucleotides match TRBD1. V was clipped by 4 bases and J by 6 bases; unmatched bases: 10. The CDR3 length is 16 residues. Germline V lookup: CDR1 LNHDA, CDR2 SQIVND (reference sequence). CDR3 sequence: CASSTQWDRVINEQFF. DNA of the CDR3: TGTGCCAGTAGTACACAGTGGGACAGGGTAATCAATGAGCAGTTCTTC. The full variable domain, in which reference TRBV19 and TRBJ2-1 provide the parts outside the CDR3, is DGGITQSPKYLFRKEGQNVTLSCEQNLNHDAMYWYRQDPGQGLRLIYYSQIVNDFQKGDIAEGYSVSREKKESFPLTVTSAQKNPTAFYLCASSTQWDRVINEQFFGPGTRLTVL.

For the CDR3, the DNA is TGTGCCTCCCGAGTGCGGGGGTCAGGGGCCAACGTCCTGACTTTC. Its translation is CASRVRGSGANVLTF. The chain links TRBV19 to TRBJ2-6, with 7 bases aligning to TRBD2. The V gene's germline CDR1 is LNHDA and CDR2 SQIVND (reference sequence). CDR3 size: 15 residues. The trim removed 11 bases at V and 4 bases at J, leaving 11 bases unmatched.

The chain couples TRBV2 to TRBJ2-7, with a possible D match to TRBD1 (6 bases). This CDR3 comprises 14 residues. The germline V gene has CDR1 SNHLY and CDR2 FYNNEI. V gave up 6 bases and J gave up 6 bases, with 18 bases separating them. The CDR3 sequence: CASSAPTGFGEQYF. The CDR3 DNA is TGTGCCAGCAGCGCCCCCACAGGGTTCGGCGAGCAGTACTTC.

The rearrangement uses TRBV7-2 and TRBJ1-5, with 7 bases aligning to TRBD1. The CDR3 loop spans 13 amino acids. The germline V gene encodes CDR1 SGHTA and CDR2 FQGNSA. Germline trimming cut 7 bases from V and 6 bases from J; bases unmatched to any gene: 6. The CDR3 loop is CASTTGAVQPQHF. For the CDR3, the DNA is TGTGCCAGCACCACAGGGGCCGTTCAGCCCCAGCATTTT.

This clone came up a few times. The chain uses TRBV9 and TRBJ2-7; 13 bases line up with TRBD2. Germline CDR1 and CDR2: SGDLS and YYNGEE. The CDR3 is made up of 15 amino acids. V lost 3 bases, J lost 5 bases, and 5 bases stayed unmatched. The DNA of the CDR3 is TGTGCCAGCAGCGCATCGGGACTAGCGGGAAACGAGCAGTACTTC. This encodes CASSASGLAGNEQYF. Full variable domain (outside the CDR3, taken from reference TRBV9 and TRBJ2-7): DSGVTQTPKHLITATGQRVTLRCSPRSGDLSVYWYQQSLDQGLQFLIQYYNGEERAKGNILERFSAQQFPDLHSELNLSSLELGDSALYFCASSASGLAGNEQYFGPGTRLTVT.

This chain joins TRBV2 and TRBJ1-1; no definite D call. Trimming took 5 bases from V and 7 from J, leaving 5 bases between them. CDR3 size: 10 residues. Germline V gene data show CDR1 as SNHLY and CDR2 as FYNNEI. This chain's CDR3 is CASSYSEAFF. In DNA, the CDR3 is TGTGCCAGCAGTTACAGTGAAGCTTTCTTT.